This entry concerns a single T cell receptor beta chain. No antigen is known for it. The sample comes from a study of beta chain features in type 1 diabetes. Study-wide context: Age, gender and cell yields were similar between patients and healthy donors. Regarding the study as a whole: More deletions and fewer insertions at VDJ junctions were seen in type 1 diabetes patients. The similarity of naive, central memory and Treg TCRB repertoires appeared greater among patients than among healthy donors.

The V gene's germline CDR1 is MNHEY and CDR2 SMNVEV (reference sequence). V was trimmed by 3 bases and J by 4 bases, leaving 16 bases between them. The CDR3 is made up of 16 amino acids. Investigators reverse transcribed all isolated RNA, so they sequenced expressed TCRB transcripts. This table comes from immunoSEQ multiplex PCR, and its TCRdb copy is limited to in-frame clones, with some not included. The sample includes some 150,000 clones, about 50% of them seen just once. Every sorted population was more than 95% pure. V and J are TRBV27 and TRBJ2-1; the D gene is possibly TRBD2 (5 bases). Sequencing was carried out using Tregs from blood. The TCR sequence derives from a young man in good health. CDR3 in DNA: TGTGCCAGCAGTTTTAGCGCTGTCGTGGTATACAATGAGCAGTTCTTC. As protein: CASSFSAVVVYNEQFF.